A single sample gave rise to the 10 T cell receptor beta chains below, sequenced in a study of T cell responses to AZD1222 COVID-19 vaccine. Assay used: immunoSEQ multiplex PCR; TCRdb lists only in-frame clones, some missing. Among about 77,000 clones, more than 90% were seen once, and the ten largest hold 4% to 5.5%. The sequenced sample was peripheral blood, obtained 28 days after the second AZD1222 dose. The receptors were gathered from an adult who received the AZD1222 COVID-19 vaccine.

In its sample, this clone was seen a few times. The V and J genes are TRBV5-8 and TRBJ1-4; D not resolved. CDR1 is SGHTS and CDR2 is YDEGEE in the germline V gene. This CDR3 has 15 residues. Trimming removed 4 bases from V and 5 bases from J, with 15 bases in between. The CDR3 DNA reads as TGTGCCAGCAGCGCCAAGGGCCGATCGAATGAAAAACTGTTTTTT. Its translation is CASSAKGRSNEKLFF.

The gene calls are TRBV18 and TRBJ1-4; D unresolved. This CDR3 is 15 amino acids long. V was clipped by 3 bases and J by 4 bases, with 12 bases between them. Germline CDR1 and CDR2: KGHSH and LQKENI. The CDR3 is CASSPSPGLNEKLFF. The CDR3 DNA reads TGTGCCAGCTCACCGTCCCCAGGCCTTAATGAAAAACTGTTTTTT.

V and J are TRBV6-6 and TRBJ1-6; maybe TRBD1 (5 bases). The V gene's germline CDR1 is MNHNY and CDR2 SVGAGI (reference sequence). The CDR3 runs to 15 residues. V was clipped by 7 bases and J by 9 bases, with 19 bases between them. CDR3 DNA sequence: TGTGCCAGCACGAATGGAGAGGGGAGGGGTTCACCCCTCCACTTT. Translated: CASTNGEGRGSPLHF.

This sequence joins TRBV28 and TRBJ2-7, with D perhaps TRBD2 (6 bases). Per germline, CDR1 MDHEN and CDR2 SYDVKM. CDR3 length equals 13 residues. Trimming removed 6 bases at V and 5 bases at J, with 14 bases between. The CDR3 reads CASREGREHEQYF. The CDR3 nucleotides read TGTGCCAGCAGGGAGGGGAGAGAACACGAGCAGTACTTC.

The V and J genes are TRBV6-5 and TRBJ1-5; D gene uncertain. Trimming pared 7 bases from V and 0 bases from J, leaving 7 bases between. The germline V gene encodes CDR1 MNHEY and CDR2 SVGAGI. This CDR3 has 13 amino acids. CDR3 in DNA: TGTGCCAGCATTCGAGATAGCAATCAGCCCCAGCATTTT. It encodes CASIRDSNQPQHF.

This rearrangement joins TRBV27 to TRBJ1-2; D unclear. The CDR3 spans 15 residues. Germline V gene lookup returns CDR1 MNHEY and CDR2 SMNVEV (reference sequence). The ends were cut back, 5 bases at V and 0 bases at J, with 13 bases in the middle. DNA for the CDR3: TGTGCCAGCAGTCTCCTTCCCGGGGCTAACTATGGCTACACCTTC. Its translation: CASSLLPGANYGYTF.

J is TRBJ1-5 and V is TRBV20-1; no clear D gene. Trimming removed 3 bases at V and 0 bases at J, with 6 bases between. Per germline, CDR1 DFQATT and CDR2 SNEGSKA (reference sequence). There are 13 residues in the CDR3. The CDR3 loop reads CSASDGSNQPQHF. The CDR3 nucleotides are TGCAGTGCTAGTGACGGTAGCAATCAGCCCCAGCATTTT.

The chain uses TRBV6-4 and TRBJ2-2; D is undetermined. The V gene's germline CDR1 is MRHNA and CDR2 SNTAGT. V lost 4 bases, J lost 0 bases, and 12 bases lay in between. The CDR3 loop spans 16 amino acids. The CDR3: CASSVSHSANTGELFF. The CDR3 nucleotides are TGTGCCAGCAGTGTCTCCCACAGCGCGAACACCGGGGAGCTGTTTTTT.

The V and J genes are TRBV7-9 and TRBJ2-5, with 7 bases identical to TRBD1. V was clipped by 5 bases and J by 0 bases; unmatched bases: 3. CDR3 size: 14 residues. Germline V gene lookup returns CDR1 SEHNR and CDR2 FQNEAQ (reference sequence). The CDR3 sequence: CASSRDSYQETQYF. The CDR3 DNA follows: TGTGCCAGCAGCCGGGACAGTTACCAAGAGACCCAGTACTTC.

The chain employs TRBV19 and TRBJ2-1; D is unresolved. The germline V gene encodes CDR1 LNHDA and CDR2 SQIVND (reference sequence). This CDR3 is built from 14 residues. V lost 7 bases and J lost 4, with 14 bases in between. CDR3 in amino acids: CASIGIRSYNEQFF. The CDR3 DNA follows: TGTGCCAGTATTGGGATAAGATCATACAATGAGCAGTTCTTC.